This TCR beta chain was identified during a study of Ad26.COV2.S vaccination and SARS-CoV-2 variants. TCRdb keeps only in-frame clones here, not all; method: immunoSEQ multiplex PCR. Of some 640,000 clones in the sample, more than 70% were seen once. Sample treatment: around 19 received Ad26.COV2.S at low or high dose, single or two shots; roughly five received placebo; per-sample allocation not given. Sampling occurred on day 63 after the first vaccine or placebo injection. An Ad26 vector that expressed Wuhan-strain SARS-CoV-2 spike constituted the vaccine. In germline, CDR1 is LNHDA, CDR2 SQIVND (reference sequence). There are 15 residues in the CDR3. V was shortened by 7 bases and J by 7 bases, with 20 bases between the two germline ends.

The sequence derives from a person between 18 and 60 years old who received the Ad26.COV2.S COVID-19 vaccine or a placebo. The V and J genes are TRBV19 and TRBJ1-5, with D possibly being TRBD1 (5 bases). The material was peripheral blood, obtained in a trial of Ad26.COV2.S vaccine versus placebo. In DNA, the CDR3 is TGTGCCAGTATGCAGGGAGCTCCATCGTGGCAGCCCCAGCATTTT. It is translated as CASMQGAPSWQPQHF.